These T cell receptor beta chains were read from a single sample in a study of breast tumors, draining lymph nodes, adjacent tissues. MiXCR was run by TCRdb on the multiplex PCR reads, yielding one entry per CDR3 protein. The data show 20,000 to 25,000 distinct CDR3 sequences, under 60% seen once. Sequencing was done on a sample of breast tumor tissue. The receptors were sampled from a female donor with breast cancer. Some clones in this sample may be carry-over from other donors' samples. Both conserved end residues are trimmed from each CDR3. The order of the fields is J gene, V gene, CDR3 length, clone size, D gene, CDR3 protein. D genes are given only for firm matches. Only part of the rows carry a size: once, few, many, or a class if the clone is expanded.

J: TRBJ1-5
V: TRBV30
length: 12
size: -
D: -
CDR3: AWTQRGCNQPQH

J: TRBJ2-4
V: TRBV7-8
length: 13
size: many
D: TRBD2
CDR3: ASSLEGGLQNIQY

J: TRBJ1-3
V: TRBV7-8
length: 14
size: -
D: -
CDR3: ASSLAGGAVGNTIY

J: TRBJ2-7
V: TRBV7-9
length: 12
size: -
D: TRBD2
CDR3: ASSIIPGGNEQY

J: TRBJ2-7
V: TRBV28
length: 13
size: few
D: TRBD1
CDR3: ASSPKPGQGYEQY

J: TRBJ2-3
V: TRBV6-4
length: 12
size: -
D: TRBD2
CDR3: ASSDGTSGGTQY

J: TRBJ1-2
V: TRBV4-1
length: 12
size: -
D: -
CDR3: ASSQVAGRREYT

J: TRBJ2-3
V: TRBV7-3
length: 13
size: -
D: -
CDR3: ASSSQGEGPDTQY

J: TRBJ1-5
V: TRBV20-1
length: 12
size: -
D: -
CDR3: SASLRGLNQPQH

J: TRBJ2-1
V: TRBV20-1
length: 12
size: -
D: -
CDR3: SARGAESYNEQF

J: TRBJ2-5
V: TRBV20-1
length: 12
size: -
D: -
CDR3: SARPLTGRETQY

J: TRBJ1-4
V: TRBV29-1
length: 11
size: -
D: TRBD1
CDR3: SVADRASEKLF

J: TRBJ2-1
V: TRBV20-1
length: 14
size: few
D: TRBD1
CDR3: SARPDRVKVHNEQF

J: TRBJ1-2
V: TRBV4-1
length: 15
size: medium-sized
D: -
CDR3: ASSQDTTGRANYGYT

J: TRBJ1-5
V: TRBV7-3
length: 13
size: -
D: TRBD1
CDR3: ASSKDRGANQPQH

J: TRBJ1-6
V: TRBV7-4
length: 13
size: -
D: -
CDR3: ASSLNAGSGSPLH

J: TRBJ2-1
V: TRBV2
length: 13
size: -
D: TRBD2
CDR3: ASSEGGSGTFGQF

J: TRBJ2-2
V: TRBV11-3
length: 13
size: many
D: -
CDR3: ASSLVEVATGELF

J: TRBJ2-4
V: TRBV2
length: 15
size: many
D: TRBD1
CDR3: ASSRDRGRLAKNIQY

J: TRBJ2-1
V: TRBV20-1
length: 12
size: -
D: TRBD1
CDR3: SVPQRQGYNEQF

J: TRBJ2-7
V: TRBV2
length: 12
size: once
D: -
CDR3: ASSIKGDGSELY

J: TRBJ1-6
V: TRBV20-1
length: 9
size: few
D: -
CDR3: SAREGGPLH

J: TRBJ1-4
V: TRBV12-5
length: 12
size: few
D: -
CDR3: ASGLGLLTEKLF

J: TRBJ2-7
V: TRBV25-1
length: 12
size: -
D: -
CDR3: ASSGNGTLYEQY

J: TRBJ2-2
V: TRBV10-3
length: 15
size: many
D: TRBD2
CDR3: AISEPRGGANTGELF

J: TRBJ1-5
V: TRBV12-3/TRBV12-4
length: 12
size: -
D: -
CDR3: ASSFGFDNQPQH

J: TRBJ1-2
V: TRBV6-6
length: 13
size: -
D: -
CDR3: ASSSSRGTYYGYT

J: TRBJ1-5
V: TRBV5-1
length: 14
size: -
D: TRBD1
CDR3: ASSFSGTGMRQPQH

J: TRBJ1-6
V: TRBV4-1
length: 14
size: medium-sized
D: -
CDR3: ASSQETASRNSPLH

J: TRBJ2-5
V: TRBV11-2
length: 14
size: many
D: TRBD2
CDR3: ASSPGLAPAQETQY

J: TRBJ2-1
V: TRBV6-2/TRBV6-3
length: 14
size: many
D: TRBD2
CDR3: ASSPPSGRADNEQF

J: TRBJ2-2
V: TRBV19
length: 14
size: many
D: -
CDR3: ASSILLQGGTGELF

J: TRBJ2-4
V: TRBV5-4
length: 16
size: many
D: TRBD2
CDR3: ASSFGGMGRVAKNIQY

J: TRBJ2-2
V: TRBV5-5
length: 14
size: -
D: -
CDR3: ASSLATDTNTGELF

J: TRBJ1-6
V: TRBV2
length: 14
size: medium-sized
D: -
CDR3: ASRDRVQGLHSPLH

J: TRBJ2-5
V: TRBV2
length: 18
size: once
D: -
CDR3: ASRGQGFDGYTFGSGTQY

J: TRBJ1-6
V: TRBV9
length: 13
size: -
D: -
CDR3: ASSAVGLINSPLH